This note documents a single TCR beta chain sequence. As yet, its antigen is unknown. Each individual donor underwent a draw of approximately 9.6 milliliters of peripheral blood. A second about 7 to 11 cycle PCR used barcoded and J-beta primers. A template-switch adaptor that had 12 random nucleotides put a tag on each cDNA molecule. Sequencing recovered at least 3 million CDR3-containing paired-end reads from each sample. TCRdb independently ran MiXCR on the 5' RACE reads; one entry per CDR3 protein. The sample yields roughly 900,000 distinct CDR3 sequences, around 49% seen once. The source of the sample is a study of blood T cells in healthy people across ages. Study-wide results and limits: Estimated diversity, derived from one million T cells, was regarded as an underestimate.

This receptor was identified in a man aged 25 to 40 in good health. The material sequenced was blood.

The CDR3, as DNA: TGCAGTGCTAGAGATCTCCTTTCAGCAGGGATAATCGGAGATACGCAGTATTTT. Its protein is CSARDLLSAGIIGDTQYF. This chain uses TRBV20-1 with TRBJ2-3, with a weak D call TRBD1 (5 bases). The CDR3 sequence is 18 residues long. V shed 0 bases and J shed 5 bases, with 24 bases lying between them. From germline, CDR1 is DFQATT and CDR2 SNEGSKA (reference sequence).